This T cell receptor (beta chain) was sequenced for a study of T cell responses to AZD1222 COVID-19 vaccine. Whole-study results and caveats: Spike-spanning, vaccine-associated CD4 TCRs were dominant at 160-218 and 743-854. Sampling captured repertoires only after the peak T cell response. Reports say nearly half of spike-specific TCRs go after unmutated variant regions.

Profiled with immunoSEQ multiplex PCR; TCRdb holds only in-frame clones, not every one. The sample records about 150,000 clones, approximately 91% being singletons. Remarks on this clone: Antigen specificity is unknown.

The receptor was derived from an adult who received the AZD1222 COVID-19 vaccine. Specimen: peripheral blood, collected 28 days after the second AZD1222 dose.

The CDR3 protein is CASSQGANEQYF. The CDR3 bases are TGTGCCAGCAGCCAGGGGGCCAACGAGCAGTACTTC. The chain uses TRBV6-5 and TRBJ2-7; 8 nucleotides match TRBD1. Unmatched junction bases numbered 3, after V lost 6 bases and J lost 5 bases. This CDR3 region has 12 residues. Germline V gives CDR1 MNHEY, CDR2 SVGAGI.